This TCR beta chain was observed in a study of radiation and T cells in renal cell carcinoma. The CDR3 sequence is 15 residues long. Unmatched junction bases numbered 4, after V lost 4 bases and J lost 0 bases. The germline V gene has CDR1 SGDLS and CDR2 YYNGEE. Time point described: baseline pretreatment blood. As for treatment: 15 Gy SBRT to primary tumor, nephrectomy 4 weeks later. Method: immunoSEQ multiplex PCR; TCRdb's copy keeps in-frame clones and lacks some. The sample lists about 50,000 clones; roughly four fifths were seen once. V usage is TRBV9 and J usage is TRBJ2-1; 7 nucleotides match TRBD1. The clonotype was recovered from a woman between 65 and 79 years old with renal cell carcinoma. Sequences were derived from blood, sampled from a patient whose treatment included radiotherapy and nephrectomy. The CDR3 coding sequence is TGTGCCAGCAGCCCCCAGGGGGACTCCTACAATGAGCAGTTCTTC. It encodes CASSPQGDSYNEQFF. The variable domain in full, with the rest retrieved from reference TRBV9 and TRBJ2-1, is DSGVTQTPKHLITATGQRVTLRCSPRSGDLSVYWYQQSLDQGLQFLIQYYNGEERAKGNILERFSAQQFPDLHSELNLSSLELGDSALYFCASSPQGDSYNEQFFGPGTRLTVL.